This T cell receptor beta chain was captured by sequencing in a study of preoperative IRX-2 immunotherapy in early breast cancer. Indicated treatment: preoperative locoregional IRX-2 cytokine immunotherapy. This clone was seen a single time. Measured with immunoSEQ multiplex PCR; TCRdb has only the in-frame clones, and not every one. The sample carries some 22,000 clones, around 89% recorded once. The CDR3 length is 14 residues. Trimming left V 4 bases short and J 6 bases short, with 15 bases between. Germline lookup yields CDR1 SGHRS and CDR2 YFSETQ. The sequence was obtained from a human donor with breast cancer. The rearrangement uses TRBV5-1 and TRBJ2-3; TRBD1 is a possible D gene (6 bases). Specimen: tumor tissue, collected after IRX-2 immunotherapy. The CDR3 sequence is CASSAGQPSDTQYF. The DNA of the CDR3 is TGCGCCAGCAGCGCCGGACAGCCCTCGGATACGCAGTATTTT.